A single T cell receptor (beta chain) is shown here with its context. Its antigen is as yet unknown. Assay used: immunoSEQ multiplex PCR; TCRdb lists only in-frame clones, some missing. The sample holds 140,000 to 150,000 clones, more than 85% seen once. This record comes from a study of T cell responses to AZD1222 COVID-19 vaccine. Whole-study findings and limits: It should be noted that donors were predominantly white British and more often female, and clonal diversity was possibly underestimated.

This CDR3 contains 15 residues. Germline values: CDR1 SGHRS, CDR2 YFSETQ. Germline trimming cut 6 bases from V and 7 bases from J; bases unmatched to any gene: 11. The sequences come from peripheral blood, collected on day 0 of AZD1222 vaccination. This TCR derives from an adult in good health. V and J are TRBV5-1 and TRBJ1-4; 8 nucleotides agree with TRBD1. The CDR3 nucleotides read TGCGCCAGCACCAATTACGCTGGGACAGGTGAAAAACTGTTTTTT. Protein sequence: CASTNYAGTGEKLFF.